This passage covers 20 T cell receptor beta chains from one sample sequenced in a study of shared clonotypes between healthy human individuals. This table comes from immunoSEQ multiplex PCR, and its TCRdb copy is limited to in-frame clones, with some not included. The sample shows some 1 million clones, 75% of them seen only once. Material: memory CD4+ T cells sorted from blood. Subset: CD45RA-negative fraction. Every receptor here comes from a man between 18 and 29 years old in good health.

This clone has a handful of counts. This chain joins TRBV7-2 and TRBJ1-1; no reliable D call. Between the trimmed V and J ends, which lost 1 base and 1 base, there was a span of 7 bases. The length of the CDR3 is 14 residues. The germline V gene has CDR1 SGHTA and CDR2 FQGNSA. CDR3 DNA sequence: TGTGCCAGCAGCTTAGTCCTGGGGAACACTGAAGCTTTCTTT. Amino acid sequence: CASSLVLGNTEAFF. The entire variable domain, with the rest obtained from reference TRBV7-2 and TRBJ1-1, is as follows: GAGVSQSPSNKVTEKGKDVELRCDPISGHTALYWYRQSLGQGLEFLIYFQGNSAPDKSGLPSDRFSAERTGGSVSTLTIQRTQQEDSAVYLCASSLVLGNTEAFFGQGTRLTVV.

The gene calls are TRBV30 and TRBJ1-5, with 10 bases identical to TRBD1. V shed 8 bases, J shed 0 bases, and the junction held 16 bases outside the gene matches. This CDR3 region has 18 residues. The germline gives CDR1 GTSNPN, CDR2 SVGIG (reference sequence). CDR3 in amino acids: CAGKWTGGYRNSNQPQHF. The CDR3 DNA sequence: TGTGCCGGGAAATGGACAGGGGGTTACCGTAATAGCAATCAGCCCCAGCATTTT.

This clone was counted a few times. The J gene is TRBJ1-2, the V gene TRBV4-1, with 8 positions matching TRBD1. The CDR3 runs to 15 residues. Germline trimming cut 1 base from V and 2 bases from J; bases unmatched to any gene: 3. CDR1 MGHRA and CDR2 YSYEKL come from the germline V gene. The CDR3 loop reads CASSQAGTGNYGYTF. The CDR3, as DNA: TGCGCCAGCAGCCAAGCCGGGACAGGCAACTATGGCTACACCTTC.

DNA of the CDR3: TGTGCCAGCAGCTCGGTGGGGGATACGCAGTATTTT. Residues: CASSSVGDTQYF. This chain joins TRBV11-2 and TRBJ2-3, with D hard to call. V was clipped by 4 bases and J by 6 bases, with 8 bases between them. Germline V gene data show CDR1 as SGHAT and CDR2 as FQNNGV. CDR3 length: 12 residues.

The rearrangement uses TRBV27 and TRBJ2-5; 9 nucleotides align to TRBD2. Germline values: CDR1 MNHEY, CDR2 SMNVEV (reference sequence). The CDR3 length is 15 residues. V lost 4 bases, J lost 5 bases, and 8 bases stayed unmatched. The CDR3 protein is CASSSPSGGRETQYF. The DNA of the CDR3 is TGTGCCAGCAGTTCACCAAGCGGGGGGCGGGAGACCCAGTACTTC.

This chain uses TRBV7-3 with TRBJ2-2; D is unclear. Germline CDR1 SGHTA, CDR2 FQGTGA. V was pared by 8 bases and J by 2 bases, with 6 bases between. The CDR3 runs 12 residues. The CDR3 DNA follows: TGTGCCAGCGGGTTTAACACCGGGGAGCTGTTTTTT. Its protein is CASGFNTGELFF.

A remark on this clone: This sequence is one base from a far larger clone and is likely a read error. This chain connects TRBV7-9 to TRBJ2-7, with 9 bases aligning to TRBD1. The CDR3 has 13 residues. Germline V CDR1 and CDR2: SEHNR, FQNEAQ (reference sequence). V lost 6 bases, J lost 3 bases, and 3 bases stayed unmatched. CDR3 DNA sequence: TGTGCCAGCAGTTGGGGACAGGGCTACGAGCAGTACTTC. Translating gives CASSWGQGYEQYF.

This clone has a handful of counts. The chain carries TRBV6-5 and TRBJ1-2; perhaps TRBD1 as D (5 bases). The CDR3 totals 13 residues. Trimming cost V 6 bases and J 3 bases, with 11 bases left between them. Per the germline V gene, CDR1 is MNHEY and CDR2 is SVGAGI. The CDR3 coding sequence is TGTGCCAGCAGCCCCGACAGACACTATGGCTACACCTTC. Its protein is CASSPDRHYGYTF.

The chain is built from TRBV5-8 and TRBJ1-3; D uncertain. The germline V gene encodes CDR1 SGHTS and CDR2 YDEGEE. The CDR3 sequence is 15 residues long. Trimming took off 0 bases at V and 0 bases at J, with 7 bases between the two ends. Written as DNA, the CDR3 is TGTGCCAGCAGCTTGGGGCCGACCTCTGGAAACACCATATATTTT. Translation gives CASSLGPTSGNTIYF.

The rearrangement links TRBV27 to TRBJ1-2; the D gene is possibly TRBD1 (5 bases). Germline CDR1 and CDR2: MNHEY and SMNVEV (reference sequence). This CDR3 contains 13 residues. The germline V and J ends were trimmed by 3 bases and 7 bases, with 12 bases remaining between them. CDR3 DNA sequence: TGTGCCAGCAGTTTCGGGCAGGGAGGTGGCTACACCTTC. Translation: CASSFGQGGGYTF.

This clone was observed a handful of times. The chain combines TRBV7-9 with TRBJ2-7; no clear D gene. The V and J ends lost 5 bases and 4 bases respectively, with 12 bases between them. CDR1 is SEHNR, CDR2 FQNEAQ, per germline (reference sequence). The CDR3 loop spans 13 amino acids. The CDR3 region has the DNA TGTGCCAGCAGCCCCTCGAATGGGTACGAGCAGTACTTC. Translated: CASSPSNGYEQYF.

The chain joins TRBV19 to TRBJ1-3, with unresolved D. Germline CDR1 is LNHDA and CDR2 is SQIVND (reference sequence). This CDR3 is built from 16 residues. The V end was cut by 5 bases, the J end by 4 bases, with 18 bases between. CDR3 region: CASSPQVGLAGNTIYF. In nucleotides, the CDR3 is TGTGCCAGTAGTCCCCAAGTCGGGCTCGCCGGAAACACCATATATTTT.

The CDR3 here is CASSVGGAAGTEAFF. In DNA form, the CDR3 reads TGTGCCAGCAGCGTAGGGGGGGCTGCAGGCACTGAAGCTTTCTTT. The chain is built from TRBV9 and TRBJ1-1, with TRBD1 as a possible D gene (6 bases). Per the germline V gene, CDR1 is SGDLS and CDR2 is YYNGEE. Trimming took 0 bases from V and 4 from J, leaving 13 bases between them. The length of the CDR3 is 15 residues.

This sequence joins TRBV5-1 and TRBJ2-7; the D gene is possibly TRBD1 (5 bases). Germline values: CDR1 SGHRS, CDR2 YFSETQ. V dropped 1 base and J dropped 3 bases, with 14 bases sitting between them. This CDR3 is built from 15 residues. CDR3 region: CASSLLGQDGYEQYF. CDR3 sequence (DNA): TGCGCCAGCAGCTTGCTCGGACAAGACGGCTACGAGCAGTACTTC.

This chain uses TRBV4-1 with TRBJ2-3; TRBD2 agrees at 9 bases. The CDR3 consists of 15 residues. CDR1 and CDR2 (germline): MGHRA, YSYEKL. The V segment lost 3 bases and the J segment 1 base; nucleotides outside the gene matches: 2. CDR3 DNA: TGCGCCAGCAGCCATGAGCGGGGGGGCACAGATACGCAGTATTTT. Its protein is CASSHERGGTDTQYF.

Details on this clone: This CDR3 is also generated by other DNA sequences in the sample. The chain is built from TRBV30 and TRBJ2-2; the match to TRBD2 covers 7 bases. With 0 bases clipped from V and 6 bases from J, the junction kept 1 base outside the gene matches. The CDR3 consists of 13 residues. The germline CDR1 and CDR2 sequences are GTSNPN and SVGIG (reference sequence). The CDR3 nucleotides are TGTGCCTGGAGTGTTGGGGGGGCCGGGGAGCTGTTTTTT. Translating gives CAWSVGGAGELFF.

This chain links TRBV19 with TRBJ2-1; 14 bases align to TRBD2. Germline loops: CDR1 LNHDA, CDR2 SQIVND (reference sequence). Unmatched junction bases numbered 6, after V lost 0 bases and J lost 5 bases. There are 18 residues in the CDR3. CDR3 sequence: CASSIDLLTSGRDNEQFF. The CDR3 nucleotides read TGTGCCAGTAGTATAGATCTTTTGACTAGCGGGAGGGACAATGAGCAGTTCTTC.

This sequence joins TRBV28 and TRBJ2-7; D could derive from TRBD1 or TRBD2 (6 bases each). From germline, CDR1 is MDHEN and CDR2 SYDVKM. CDR3 size: 13 residues. V gave up 1 base and J gave up 7 bases, with 11 bases separating them. CDR3 protein: CASSLSGAQEQYF. CDR3 DNA sequence: TGTGCCAGCAGTTTATCGGGGGCTCAAGAGCAGTACTTC.

Worth noting for this clone: A read error is possible here, since a much larger clone lies one base away. CDR3 DNA sequence: TGTGCCACCCGGACAGCAACTAATGAAAAACTGTTTTTT. This encodes CATRTATNEKLFF. This chain uses TRBV10-3 with TRBJ1-4; a weak D match, TRBD1 (6 bases). Germline assignment: CDR1 ENHRY and CDR2 SYGVKD. V dropped 10 bases and J dropped 0 bases, with 9 bases sitting between them. This CDR3 has 13 amino acids.

This rearrangement joins TRBV30 to TRBJ1-3; D possibly corresponds to TRBD1 (6 bases). This CDR3 has 14 residues. V was pared by 0 bases and J by 3 bases, with 9 bases between. The germline V gene encodes CDR1 GTSNPN and CDR2 SVGIG (reference sequence). CDR3 sequence: CAWSVTGYGNTIYF. The CDR3 nucleotides are TGTGCCTGGAGTGTAACAGGGTATGGAAACACCATATATTTT.